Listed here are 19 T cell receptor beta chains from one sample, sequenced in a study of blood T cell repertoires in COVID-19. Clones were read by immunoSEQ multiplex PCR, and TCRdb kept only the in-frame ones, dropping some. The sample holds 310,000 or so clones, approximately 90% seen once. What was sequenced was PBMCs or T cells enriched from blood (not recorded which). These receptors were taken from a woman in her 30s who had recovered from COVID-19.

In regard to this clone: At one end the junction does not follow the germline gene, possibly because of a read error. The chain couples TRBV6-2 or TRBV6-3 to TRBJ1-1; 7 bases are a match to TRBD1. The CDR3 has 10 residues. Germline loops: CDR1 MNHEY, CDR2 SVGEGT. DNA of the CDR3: TGTGCCAGCAGTTCTACGGGACAGAGTTTT. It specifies CASSSTGQSF.

The CDR3 region has the DNA TGTGCCAGCAGCCACCGGGACAGGGGATACGAGCAGTACTTC. Protein product: CASSHRDRGYEQYF. The chain recombines TRBV7-9 with TRBJ2-7; 10 bases align to TRBD1. CDR1 SEHNR and CDR2 FQNEAQ come from the germline V gene (reference sequence). This CDR3 has 14 residues. The ends lost 5 bases at V and 4 bases at J; junction bases unmatched: 5.

CDR3 nucleotides: TGCGCCAGCAGCCAAGTGGGGCTAGAACAAGAGACCCAGTACTTC. It specifies CASSQVGLEQETQYF. V is TRBV4-1 and J is TRBJ2-5, with D tentatively TRBD1 (5 bases). Germline assignment: CDR1 MGHRA and CDR2 YSYEKL. This CDR3 comprises 15 residues. V was pared by 1 base and J by 2 bases, with 11 bases between.

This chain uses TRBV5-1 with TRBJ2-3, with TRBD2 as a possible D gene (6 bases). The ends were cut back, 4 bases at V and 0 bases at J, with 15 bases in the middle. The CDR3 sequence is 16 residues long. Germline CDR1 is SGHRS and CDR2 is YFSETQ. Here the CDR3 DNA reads TGCGCCAGCAGCGGCGGGGCTAGCGCTAGCACAGATACGCAGTATTTT. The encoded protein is CASSGGASASTDTQYF.

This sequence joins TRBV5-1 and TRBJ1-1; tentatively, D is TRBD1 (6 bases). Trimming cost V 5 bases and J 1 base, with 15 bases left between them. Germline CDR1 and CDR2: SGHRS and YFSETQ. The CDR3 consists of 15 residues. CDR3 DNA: TGCGCCAGCAGTTTCACACAGGGCGGGAACACTGAAGCTTTCTTT. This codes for CASSFTQGGNTEAFF.

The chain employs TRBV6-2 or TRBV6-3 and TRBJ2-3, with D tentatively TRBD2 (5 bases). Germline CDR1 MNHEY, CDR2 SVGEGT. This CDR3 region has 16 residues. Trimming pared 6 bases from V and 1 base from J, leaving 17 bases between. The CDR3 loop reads CASSPSGTRRTDTQYF. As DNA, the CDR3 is TGTGCCAGCAGCCCTTCGGGAACGCGCCGCACAGATACGCAGTATTTT.

CDR3 in DNA: TGTGCCTGGAGCCCTCTACAGAGACCCACAGATACGCAGTATTTT. Amino acids: CAWSPLQRPTDTQYF. This chain uses TRBV30 with TRBJ2-3; D ambiguous. CDR3 length: 15 amino acids. V was cut by 3 bases and J by 2 bases, with 15 bases left in between. CDR1 and CDR2 (germline): GTSNPN, SVGIG (reference sequence).

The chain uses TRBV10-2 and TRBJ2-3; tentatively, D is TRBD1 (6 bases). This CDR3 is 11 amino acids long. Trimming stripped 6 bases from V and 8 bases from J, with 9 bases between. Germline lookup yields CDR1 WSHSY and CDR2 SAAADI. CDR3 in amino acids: CASRDRGTQYF. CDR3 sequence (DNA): TGCGCCAGCAGGGACAGAGGTACGCAGTATTTT.

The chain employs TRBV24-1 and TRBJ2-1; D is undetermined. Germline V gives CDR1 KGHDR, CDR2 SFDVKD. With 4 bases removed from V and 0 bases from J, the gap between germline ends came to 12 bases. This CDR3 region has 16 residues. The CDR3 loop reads CATSDKLPSSYNEQFF. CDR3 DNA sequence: TGTGCCACCAGTGACAAACTCCCGAGCTCCTACAATGAGCAGTTCTTC.

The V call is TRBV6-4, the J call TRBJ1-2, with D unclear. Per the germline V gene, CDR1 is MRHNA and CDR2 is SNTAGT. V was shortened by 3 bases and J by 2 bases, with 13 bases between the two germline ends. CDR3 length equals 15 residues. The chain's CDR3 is CASSENSLTNYGYTF. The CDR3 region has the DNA TGTGCCAGCAGTGAAAACAGTCTTACGAACTATGGCTACACCTTC.

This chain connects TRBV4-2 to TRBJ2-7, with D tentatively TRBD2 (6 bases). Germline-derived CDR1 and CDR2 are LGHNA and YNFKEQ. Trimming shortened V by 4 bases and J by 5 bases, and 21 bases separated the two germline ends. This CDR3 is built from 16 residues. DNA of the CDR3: TGTGCCAGCAGCCCGATCCCGGAGGGCCCCCGTGACGAGCAGTACTTC. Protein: CASSPIPEGPRDEQYF.

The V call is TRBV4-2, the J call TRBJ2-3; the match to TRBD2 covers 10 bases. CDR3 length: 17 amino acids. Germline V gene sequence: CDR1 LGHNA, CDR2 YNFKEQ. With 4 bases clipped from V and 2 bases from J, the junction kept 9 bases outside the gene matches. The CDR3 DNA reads TGTGCCAGCAGCCGCCGTCTAGCGGGGGCCGACACAGATACGCAGTATTTT. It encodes CASSRRLAGADTDTQYF.

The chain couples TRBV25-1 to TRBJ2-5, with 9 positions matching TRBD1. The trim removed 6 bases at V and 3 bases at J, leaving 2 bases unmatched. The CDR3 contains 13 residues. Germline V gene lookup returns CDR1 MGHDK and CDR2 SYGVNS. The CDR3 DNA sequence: TGTGCCAGCAGGGGGACAGGGAAAGAGACCCAGTACTTC. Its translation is CASRGTGKETQYF.

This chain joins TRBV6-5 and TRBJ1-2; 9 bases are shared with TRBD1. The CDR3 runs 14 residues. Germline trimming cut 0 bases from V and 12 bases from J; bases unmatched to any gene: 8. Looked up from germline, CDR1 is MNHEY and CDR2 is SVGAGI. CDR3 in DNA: TGTGCCAGCAGTTACTCAGCGGGACAGGGAGTCCACACCTTC. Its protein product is CASSYSAGQGVHTF.

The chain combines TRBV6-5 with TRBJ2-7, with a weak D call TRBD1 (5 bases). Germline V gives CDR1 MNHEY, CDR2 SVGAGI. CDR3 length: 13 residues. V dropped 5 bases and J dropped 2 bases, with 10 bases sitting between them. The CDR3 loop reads CASSQGGAYEQYF. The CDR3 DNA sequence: TGTGCCAGCAGTCAGGGTGGGGCCTACGAGCAGTACTTC.

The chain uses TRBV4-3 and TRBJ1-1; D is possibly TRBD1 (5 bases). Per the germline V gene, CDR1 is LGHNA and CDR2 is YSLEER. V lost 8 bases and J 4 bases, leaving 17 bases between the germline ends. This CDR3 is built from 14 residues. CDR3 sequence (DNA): TGCGCCAGCGCTACGACAGCCTTAGGCACTGAAGCTTTCTTT. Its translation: CASATTALGTEAFF.

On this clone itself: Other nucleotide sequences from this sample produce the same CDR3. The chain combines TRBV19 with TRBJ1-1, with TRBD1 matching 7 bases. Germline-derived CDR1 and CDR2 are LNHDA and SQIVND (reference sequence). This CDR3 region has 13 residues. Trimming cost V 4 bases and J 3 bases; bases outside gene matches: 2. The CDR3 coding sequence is TGTGCCAGTAGTAGCAGGGGGGACACTGAAGCTTTCTTT. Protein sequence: CASSSRGDTEAFF.

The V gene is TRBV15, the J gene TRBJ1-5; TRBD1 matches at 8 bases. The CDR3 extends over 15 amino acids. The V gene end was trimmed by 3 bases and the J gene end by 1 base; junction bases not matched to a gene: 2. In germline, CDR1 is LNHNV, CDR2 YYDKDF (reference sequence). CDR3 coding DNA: TGTGCCACCAGCAGGGACAGGGCAAGCAATCAGCCCCAGCATTTT. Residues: CATSRDRASNQPQHF.

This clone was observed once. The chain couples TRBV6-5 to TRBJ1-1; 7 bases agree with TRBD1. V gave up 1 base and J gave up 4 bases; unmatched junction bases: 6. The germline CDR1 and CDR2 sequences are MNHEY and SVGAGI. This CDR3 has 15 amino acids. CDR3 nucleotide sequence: TGTGCCAGCAGTTACTTTTCAGGGGGTAGCACTGAAGCTTTCTTT. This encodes CASSYFSGGSTEAFF.